This entry lists 14 T cell receptor beta chains sequenced from one sample in a study of CD8 T cells in ankylosing spondylitis. TCRdb redid the calling of the 5' RACE reads with MiXCR, one entry per CDR3 protein. The table has approximately 100,000 distinct CDR3 sequences, approximately 25% seen once. Material: synovial fluid, either unsorted or a sorted T cell fraction (not recorded which). The receptor source for this set is a male donor with ankylosing spondylitis.

This clonotype occurred a few times. V usage is TRBV27 and J usage is TRBJ2-1; maybe TRBD1 (5 bases). This CDR3 region has 14 residues. Deletions cut 0 bases from V and 5 bases from J, with 8 bases between. Germline V gene lookup returns CDR1 MNHEY and CDR2 SMNVEV (reference sequence). The chain's CDR3 is CASSLSRANNEQFF. The CDR3 DNA sequence: TGTGCCAGCAGTTTATCCAGGGCCAACAATGAGCAGTTCTTC.

In its sample, this clonotype was seen a few times. The chain uses TRBV7-7 and TRBJ2-1; D remains ambiguous. Trimming removed 0 bases at V and 4 bases at J, with 10 bases between. Germline CDR1 is SSHAT and CDR2 is FNYEAQ (reference sequence). The CDR3 is 15 residues long. The CDR3 DNA reads as TGTGCCAGCAGCTTAGCGAAGGGTATTTACAATGAGCAGTTCTTC. Translation gives CASSLAKGIYNEQFF.

The V call is TRBV7-2, the J call TRBJ2-3; 11 bases fit TRBD2. V shed 5 bases and J 7 bases; nucleotides not matched to a gene: 8. Per germline, CDR1 SGHTA and CDR2 FQGNSA. The CDR3 contains 15 residues. The CDR3 nucleotides read TGTGCCAGCAGCACAACTAGCGGGAGCCGAAATACGCAGTATTTT. Its translation: CASSTTSGSRNTQYF.

There are many counts of this clonotype. For the CDR3, the DNA is TGTGCCAGCAGATGGGGGGGTTTGAACACCGGGGAGCTGTTTTTT. Translation gives CASRWGGLNTGELFF. J is TRBJ2-2 and V is TRBV7-2; 7 bases are a match to TRBD2. V gave up 6 bases and J gave up 1 base; unmatched junction bases: 5. The CDR3 has 15 residues. CDR1 and CDR2 (germline): SGHTA, FQGNSA.

There are a few counts of this clonotype. This chain connects TRBV3-1 to TRBJ2-1; 13 positions agree with TRBD2. V lost 3 bases and J lost 7; bases outside the gene matches: 3. CDR1 is LGHDT and CDR2 is YNNKEL in the germline V gene (reference sequence). This CDR3 region has 15 residues. The CDR3, as DNA: TGTGCCAGCAGCCAGGGACTAGCGGGAAGGAATGAGCAGTTCTTC. Encoded protein: CASSQGLAGRNEQFF.

V and J are TRBV4-1 and TRBJ2-3; TRBD2 is a possible D gene (7 bases). The CDR3 has 18 amino acids. The ends were cut back, 4 bases at V and 6 bases at J, with 26 bases in the middle. Germline loops: CDR1 MGHRA, CDR2 YSYEKL. The CDR3 spells CASSPRGAGQTLGDTQYF. The CDR3 DNA reads TGCGCCAGCAGCCCCAGGGGAGCGGGACAAACCCTAGGGGATACGCAGTATTTT.

This clonotype occurred a few times. A much larger clone differs from this one at a single base, so this may be a read error. This chain links TRBV11-2 with TRBJ2-7, with no clear D. The V gene lost 0 bases and the J gene lost 4 bases, with 4 bases spanning the gap. The germline V gene has CDR1 SGHAT and CDR2 FQNNGV. This CDR3 spans 12 amino acids. CDR3 sequence: CASSLESYEQYF. The CDR3 coding sequence is TGTGCCAGCAGCTTAGAGAGTTACGAGCAGTACTTC.

The rearrangement links TRBV12-3 or TRBV12-4 to TRBJ2-7; D gene ambiguous. The CDR3 contains 12 residues. The ends were cut back, 5 bases at V and 0 bases at J, with 5 bases in the middle. The CDR3 DNA follows: TGTGCCAGCAGTCAGAGCTCCTACGAGCAGTACTTC. Translated: CASSQSSYEQYF.

For the CDR3, the DNA is TGTGCCAGCTCACCAGGACCGCCGCCCTACGAGCAGTACTTC. It specifies CASSPGPPPYEQYF. J is TRBJ2-7 and V is TRBV18; D call uncertain. With 2 bases removed from V and 2 bases from J, the gap between germline ends came to 10 bases. In germline, CDR1 is KGHSH, CDR2 LQKENI. The CDR3 contains 14 residues.

This clonotype has a handful of counts. The J gene is TRBJ2-7, the V gene TRBV3-1; weak D call: TRBD2 (6 bases). V lost 1 base, J lost 0 bases, and 7 bases lay in between. Germline lookup yields CDR1 LGHDT and CDR2 YNNKEL (reference sequence). The CDR3 is 14 amino acids. Written as DNA, the CDR3 is TGTGCCAGCAGCCAAGTCGGGAGCTCCTACGAGCAGTACTTC. The encoded protein is CASSQVGSSYEQYF.

A note on this clonotype: The junction and the germline gene differ at one end; a read error may be behind it. This sequence joins TRBV7-2 and TRBJ1-3, with D possibly matching TRBD1 (5 bases). From germline, CDR1 is SGHTA and CDR2 FQGNSA. The CDR3 sequence is 15 residues long. CDR3 coding DNA: TGTGCCAGCAGCATAGCGGGGCAAACTGGAAACACCATATATTTT. As protein: CASSIAGQTGNTIYF.

J is TRBJ2-2 and V is TRBV19, with 9 bases matching TRBD1. The CDR3 spans 15 residues. The J segment lost 3 bases and the V segment lost 6 bases, leaving 5 bases of the junction unmatched. CDR1 is LNHDA, CDR2 SQIVND, per germline (reference sequence). The DNA of the CDR3 is TGTGCCAGTAGGACAGGGGGAACTTACACCGGGGAGCTGTTTTTT. Protein sequence: CASRTGGTYTGELFF.

This clonotype showed up just a few times. The chain employs TRBV5-5 and TRBJ2-3, with D tentatively TRBD1 (5 bases). This CDR3 is built from 16 residues. Trimming left V 4 bases short and J 4 bases short, with 19 bases between. Germline V gene lookup returns CDR1 SGHKS and CDR2 YYEKEE (reference sequence). The CDR3 bases are TGTGCCAGCAGCCCTACGACAGCTCTGATTGCAGATACGCAGTATTTT. This gives the protein CASSPTTALIADTQYF.

This chain connects TRBV29-1 to TRBJ2-1; tentative D call: TRBD1 (7 bases). Trimming shortened V by 4 bases and J by 7 bases, and 17 bases separated the two germline ends. Germline CDR1 SQVTM, CDR2 ANQGSEA. There are 14 residues in the CDR3. CDR3 region: CSVVRGVSGNEQFF. CDR3 nucleotide sequence: TGCAGCGTTGTCAGGGGGGTATCCGGTAATGAGCAGTTCTTC.